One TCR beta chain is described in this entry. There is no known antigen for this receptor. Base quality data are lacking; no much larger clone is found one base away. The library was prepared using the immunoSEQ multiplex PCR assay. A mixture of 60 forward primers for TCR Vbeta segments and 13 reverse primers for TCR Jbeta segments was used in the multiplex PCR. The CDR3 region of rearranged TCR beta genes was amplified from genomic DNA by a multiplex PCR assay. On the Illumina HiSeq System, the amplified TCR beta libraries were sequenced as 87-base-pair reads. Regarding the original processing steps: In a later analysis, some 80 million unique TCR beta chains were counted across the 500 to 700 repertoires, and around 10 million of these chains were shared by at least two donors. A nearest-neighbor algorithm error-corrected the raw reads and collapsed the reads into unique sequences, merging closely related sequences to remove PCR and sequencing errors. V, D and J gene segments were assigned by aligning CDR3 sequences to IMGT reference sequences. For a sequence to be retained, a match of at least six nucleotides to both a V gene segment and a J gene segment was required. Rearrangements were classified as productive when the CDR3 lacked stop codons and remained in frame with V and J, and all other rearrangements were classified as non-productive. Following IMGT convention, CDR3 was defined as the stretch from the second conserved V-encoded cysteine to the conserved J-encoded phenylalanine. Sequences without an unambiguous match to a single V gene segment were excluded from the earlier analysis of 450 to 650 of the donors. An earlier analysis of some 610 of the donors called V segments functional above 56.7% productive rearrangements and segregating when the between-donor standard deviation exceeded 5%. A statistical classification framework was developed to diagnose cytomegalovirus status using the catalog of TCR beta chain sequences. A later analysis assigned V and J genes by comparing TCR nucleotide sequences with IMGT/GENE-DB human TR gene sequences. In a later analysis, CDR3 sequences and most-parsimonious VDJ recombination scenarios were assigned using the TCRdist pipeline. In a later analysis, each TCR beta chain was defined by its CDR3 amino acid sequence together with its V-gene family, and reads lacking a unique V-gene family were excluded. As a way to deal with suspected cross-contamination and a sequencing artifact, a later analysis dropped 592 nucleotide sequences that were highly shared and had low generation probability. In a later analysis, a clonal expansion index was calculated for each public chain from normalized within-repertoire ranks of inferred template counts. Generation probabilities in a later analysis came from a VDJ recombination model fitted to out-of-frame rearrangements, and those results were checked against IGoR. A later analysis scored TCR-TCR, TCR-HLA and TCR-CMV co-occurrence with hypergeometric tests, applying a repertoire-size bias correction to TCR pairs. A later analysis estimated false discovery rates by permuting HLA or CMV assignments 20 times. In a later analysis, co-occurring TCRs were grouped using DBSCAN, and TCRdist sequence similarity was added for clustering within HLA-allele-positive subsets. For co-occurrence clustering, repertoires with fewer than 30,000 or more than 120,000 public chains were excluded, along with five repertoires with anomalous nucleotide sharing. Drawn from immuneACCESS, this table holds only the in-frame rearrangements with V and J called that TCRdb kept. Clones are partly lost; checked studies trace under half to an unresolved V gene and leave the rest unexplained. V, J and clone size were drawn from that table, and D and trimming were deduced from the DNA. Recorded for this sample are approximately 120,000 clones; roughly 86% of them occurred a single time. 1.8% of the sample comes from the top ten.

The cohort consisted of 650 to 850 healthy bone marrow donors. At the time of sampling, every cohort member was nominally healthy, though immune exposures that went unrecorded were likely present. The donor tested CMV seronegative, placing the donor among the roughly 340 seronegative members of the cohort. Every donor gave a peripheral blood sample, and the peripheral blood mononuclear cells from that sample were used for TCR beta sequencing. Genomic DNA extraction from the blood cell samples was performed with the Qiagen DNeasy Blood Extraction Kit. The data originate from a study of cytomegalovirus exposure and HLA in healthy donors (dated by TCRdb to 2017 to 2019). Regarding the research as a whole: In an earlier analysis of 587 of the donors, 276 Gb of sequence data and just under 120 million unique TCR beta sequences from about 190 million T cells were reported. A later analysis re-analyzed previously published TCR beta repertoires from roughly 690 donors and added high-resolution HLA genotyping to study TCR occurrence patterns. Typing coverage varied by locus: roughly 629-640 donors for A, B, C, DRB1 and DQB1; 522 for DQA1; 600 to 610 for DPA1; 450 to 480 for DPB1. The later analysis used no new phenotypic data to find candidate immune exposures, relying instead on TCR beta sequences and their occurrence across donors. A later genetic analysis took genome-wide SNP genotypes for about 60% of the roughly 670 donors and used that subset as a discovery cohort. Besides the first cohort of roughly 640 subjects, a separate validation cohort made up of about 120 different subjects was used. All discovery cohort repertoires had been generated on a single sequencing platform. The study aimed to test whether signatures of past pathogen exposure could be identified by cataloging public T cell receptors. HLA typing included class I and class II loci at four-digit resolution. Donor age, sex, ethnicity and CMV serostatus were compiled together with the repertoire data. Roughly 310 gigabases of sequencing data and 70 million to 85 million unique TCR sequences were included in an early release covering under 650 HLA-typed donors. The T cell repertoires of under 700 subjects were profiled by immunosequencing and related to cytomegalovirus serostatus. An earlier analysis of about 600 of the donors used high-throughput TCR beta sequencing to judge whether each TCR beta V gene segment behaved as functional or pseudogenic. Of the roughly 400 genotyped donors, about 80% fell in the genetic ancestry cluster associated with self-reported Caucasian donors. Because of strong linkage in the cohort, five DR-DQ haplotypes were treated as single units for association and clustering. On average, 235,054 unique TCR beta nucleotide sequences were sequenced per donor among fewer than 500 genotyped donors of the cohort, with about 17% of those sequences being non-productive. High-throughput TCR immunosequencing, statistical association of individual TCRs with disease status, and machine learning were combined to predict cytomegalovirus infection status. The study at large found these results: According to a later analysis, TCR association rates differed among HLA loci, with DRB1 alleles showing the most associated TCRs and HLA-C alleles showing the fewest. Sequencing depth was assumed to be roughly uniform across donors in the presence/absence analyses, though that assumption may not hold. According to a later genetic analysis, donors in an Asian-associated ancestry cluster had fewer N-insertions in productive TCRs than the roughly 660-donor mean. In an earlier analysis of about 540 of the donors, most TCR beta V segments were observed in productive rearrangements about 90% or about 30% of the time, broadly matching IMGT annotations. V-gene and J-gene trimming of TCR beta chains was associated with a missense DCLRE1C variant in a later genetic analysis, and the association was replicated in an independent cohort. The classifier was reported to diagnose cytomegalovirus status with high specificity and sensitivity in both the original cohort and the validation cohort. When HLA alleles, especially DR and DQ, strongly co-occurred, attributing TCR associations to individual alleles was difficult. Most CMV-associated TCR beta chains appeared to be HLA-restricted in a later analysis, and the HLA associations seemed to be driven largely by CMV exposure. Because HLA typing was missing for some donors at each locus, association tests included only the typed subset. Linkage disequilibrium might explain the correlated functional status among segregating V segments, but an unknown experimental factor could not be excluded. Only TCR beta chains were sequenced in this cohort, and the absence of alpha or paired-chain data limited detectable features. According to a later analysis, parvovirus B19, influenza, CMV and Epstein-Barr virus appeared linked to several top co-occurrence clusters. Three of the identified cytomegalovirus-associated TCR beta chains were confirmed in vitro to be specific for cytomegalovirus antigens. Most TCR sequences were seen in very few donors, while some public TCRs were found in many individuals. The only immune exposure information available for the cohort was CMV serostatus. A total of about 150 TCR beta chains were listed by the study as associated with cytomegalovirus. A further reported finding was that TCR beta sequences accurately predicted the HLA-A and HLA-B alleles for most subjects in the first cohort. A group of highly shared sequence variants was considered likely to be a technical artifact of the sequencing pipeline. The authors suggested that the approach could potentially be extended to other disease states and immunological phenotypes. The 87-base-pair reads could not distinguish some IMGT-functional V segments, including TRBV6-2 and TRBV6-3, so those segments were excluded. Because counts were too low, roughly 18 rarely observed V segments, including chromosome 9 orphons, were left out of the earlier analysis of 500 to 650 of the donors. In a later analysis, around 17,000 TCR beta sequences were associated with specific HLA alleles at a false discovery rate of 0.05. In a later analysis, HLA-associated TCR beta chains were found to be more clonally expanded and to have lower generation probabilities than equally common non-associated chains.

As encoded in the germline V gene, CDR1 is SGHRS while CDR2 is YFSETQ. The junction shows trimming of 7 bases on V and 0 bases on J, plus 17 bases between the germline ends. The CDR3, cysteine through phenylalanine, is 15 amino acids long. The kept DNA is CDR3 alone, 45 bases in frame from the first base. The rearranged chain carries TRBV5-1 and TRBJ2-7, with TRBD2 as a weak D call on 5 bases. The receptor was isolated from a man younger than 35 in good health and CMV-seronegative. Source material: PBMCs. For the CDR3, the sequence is CASYDPWRSSYEQYF. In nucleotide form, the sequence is TGCGCCAGCTATGACCCGTGGAGGAGCTCCTACGAGCAGTACTTC.